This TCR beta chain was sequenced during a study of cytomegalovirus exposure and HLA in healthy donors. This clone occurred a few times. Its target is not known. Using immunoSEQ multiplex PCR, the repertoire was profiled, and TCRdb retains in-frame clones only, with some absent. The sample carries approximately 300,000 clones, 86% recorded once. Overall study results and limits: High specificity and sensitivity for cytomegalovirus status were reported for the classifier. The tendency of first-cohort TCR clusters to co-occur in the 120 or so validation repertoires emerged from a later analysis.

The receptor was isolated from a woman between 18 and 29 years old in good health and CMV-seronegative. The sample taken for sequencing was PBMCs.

In DNA form, the CDR3 reads TGTGCCAGCAGCCCCGGGAGCCGGGGGACCCAGTACTTC. Protein sequence: CASSPGSRGTQYF. V is TRBV7-2 and J is TRBJ2-5; maybe TRBD2 (6 bases). V was pared by 5 bases and J by 7 bases, with 14 bases between. CDR1 is SGHTA and CDR2 is FQGNSA in the germline V gene. The CDR3 covers 13 residues.